Presented here are 5 T cell receptor beta chains from one specimen sequenced in a study of blood T cells in healthy people across ages. Then a second PCR, running roughly 7 to 11 cycles, was carried out with a sample-barcoded 5' primer and a J-beta primer mix. MiXCR, applied by TCRdb to the 5' RACE reads, yields one record per CDR3 protein. This table holds more than 1,000,000 distinct CDR3 sequences, about 25% found once. The data also belong to a second study, concerning T cells of mothers and their children.

What was sequenced was blood. These receptors originate from a girl aged 2-10 years in good health.

This clonotype was recorded a few times. V usage is TRBV27 and J usage is TRBJ2-2; 7 nucleotides line up with TRBD2. The germline CDR1 and CDR2 sequences are MNHEY and SMNVEV (reference sequence). Germline trimming cut 2 bases from V and 4 bases from J; bases unmatched to any gene: 1. The CDR3 extends over 14 amino acids. CDR3 DNA: TGTGCCAGCAGTTTACTAGCGGTCACCGGGGAGCTGTTTTTT. Its protein product is CASSLLAVTGELFF.

V usage is TRBV28 and J usage is TRBJ1-1; 9 nucleotides line up with TRBD1. Trimming removed 4 bases from V and 4 bases from J; junction bases left unmatched: 7. This CDR3 is 15 amino acids long. Per germline, CDR1 MDHEN and CDR2 SYDVKM. CDR3 region: CASSSEQGASTEAFF. The CDR3 coding sequence is TGTGCCAGCAGTTCCGAACAGGGGGCGAGCACTGAAGCTTTCTTT.

The gene calls are TRBV5-1 and TRBJ2-1, with D possibly matching TRBD1 (6 bases). Germline V gene lookup returns CDR1 SGHRS and CDR2 YFSETQ. V was trimmed by 9 bases and J by 7 bases, leaving 17 bases between them. The CDR3 covers 13 residues. The CDR3 protein is CATEGQSGNEQFF. For the CDR3, the DNA is TGCGCCACCGAAGGACAGTCAGGGAATGAGCAGTTCTTC. The whole variable domain, filled in from reference TRBV5-1 and TRBJ2-1, reads KAGVTQTPRYLIKTRGQQVTLSCSPISGHRSVSWYQQTPGQGLQFLFEYFSETQRNKGNFPGRFSGRQFSNSRSEMNVSTLELGDSALYLCATEGQSGNEQFFGPGTRLTVL.

The chain combines TRBV29-1 with TRBJ1-5; 8 bases are a match to TRBD1. Trimming cost V 5 bases and J 6 bases; bases outside gene matches: 9. This CDR3 spans 14 amino acids. Germline values: CDR1 SQVTM, CDR2 ANQGSEA. CDR3 bases: TGCAGCGTTTCTTTTCAGGGGGCGGGTCAGCCCCAGCATTTT. The encoded protein is CSVSFQGAGQPQHF.

The gene calls are TRBV4-3 and TRBJ2-4; no clear D. Germline-derived CDR1 and CDR2 are LGHNA and YSLEER. V lost 0 bases and J lost 0, with 12 bases in between. This CDR3 is 17 amino acids long. The CDR3 here is CASSQDRAAIAKNIQYF. The CDR3, as DNA: TGCGCCAGCAGCCAAGATAGGGCTGCCATAGCCAAAAACATTCAGTACTTC.